A single sample is the source of the 2 T cell receptor beta chains below, sequenced in a study of blood T cells in healthy people across ages. Using a J-beta primer mix together with a sample-barcoded 5' primer, a second PCR was run for about 7 to 12 cycles. TCRdb processed the 5' RACE reads anew with MiXCR; each CDR3 protein has one entry. The repertoire consists of approximately 2,000,000 distinct CDR3 sequences, with approximately 40% occurring once and the leading ten covering 23%. The sequenced material came from blood. These receptors originate from a human donor in good health.

This clonotype appeared a single time. The rearrangement uses TRBV5-1 and TRBJ1-1; tentative D call: TRBD1 (5 bases). Trimming shortened V by 4 bases and J by 3 bases, and 13 bases separated the two germline ends. The CDR3 consists of 14 residues. Germline V gives CDR1 SGHRS, CDR2 YFSETQ. Here the CDR3 reads CASSPGQSDTEAFF. In nucleotides, the CDR3 is TGCGCCAGCAGCCCCGGACAATCGGACACTGAAGCTTTCTTT.

This clonotype was detected only a few times. The rearrangement joins TRBV12-3 or TRBV12-4 to TRBJ2-3; the D is unclear. V gave up 5 bases and J gave up 1 base, with 13 bases separating them. This CDR3 has 15 amino acids. CDR3 region: CASSKTQEGTDTQYF. CDR3 sequence (DNA): TGTGCCAGCAGTAAGACCCAAGAGGGCACAGATACGCAGTATTTT.